These 8 T cell receptor beta chains came from one sample sequenced in a study of CD8 T cells in Susac syndrome. When the RNA was reverse transcribed, random hexamers were used with an input of roughly 0.45 to 1 ug. TCRdb reprocessed the immunoSEQ multiplex PCR reads with MiXCR, giving one entry per CDR3 protein. The data hold about 240,000 distinct CDR3 sequences, with 90% to 97% observed a single time. The sequencing input was CD4+ T cells from PBMCs. These receptors all come from a human donor with Susac syndrome.

The chain links TRBV14 to TRBJ1-3; D may be TRBD1 (5 bases). The CDR3 totals 14 residues. Germline V gene data show CDR1 as SGHDN and CDR2 as FVKESK. Trimming left V 1 base short and J 1 base short, with 5 bases between. CDR3: CASSQAGSGNTIYF. Written as DNA, the CDR3 is TGTGCCAGCAGCCAAGCAGGGTCTGGAAACACCATATATTTT.

This chain joins TRBV12-3 or TRBV12-4 and TRBJ2-1; D is perhaps TRBD2 (5 bases). The CDR3 runs to 15 residues. Trimming left V 6 bases short and J 3 bases short, with 15 bases between. CDR3 sequence reads: CASSPNPGDYNEQFF. The CDR3, as DNA: TGTGCCAGCAGCCCTAATCCCGGGGACTACAATGAGCAGTTCTTC.

The chain employs TRBV9 and TRBJ1-1; 9 bases match TRBD1. Germline values: CDR1 SGDLS, CDR2 YYNGEE. V dropped 0 bases and J dropped 6; count of bases not matched to a gene: 3. This CDR3 contains 14 residues. The CDR3: CASSVGQGVAEAFF. CDR3 bases: TGTGCCAGCAGCGTAGGACAGGGGGTTGCTGAAGCTTTCTTT.

The CDR3 DNA is TGCAGTAGACCTGGACCGGGACAGGGTTCGGAGCAGTACTTC. Translation gives CSRPGPGQGSEQYF. The chain uses TRBV20-1 and TRBJ2-7; TRBD1 matches at 9 bases. The CDR3 runs 14 residues. CDR1 is DFQATT and CDR2 is SNEGSKA in the germline V gene (reference sequence). V was pared by 8 bases and J by 7 bases, with 15 bases of the junction left unmatched.

The CDR3 region has the DNA TGTGCCAGCAGCCCACTCTCCAGGCAGGCAGATACGCAGTATTTT. Translation: CASSPLSRQADTQYF. This chain joins TRBV11-2 and TRBJ2-3, with D unclear. The CDR3 loop spans 15 amino acids. Germline lookup yields CDR1 SGHAT and CDR2 FQNNGV. Deletions cut 5 bases from V and 4 bases from J, with 16 bases between.

The V call is TRBV28, the J call TRBJ2-1, with TRBD2 matching 7 bases. The junction had 5 bases not matched to a gene; V was cut back by 5 bases and J by 10 bases. This CDR3 has 12 amino acids. Germline V CDR1 and CDR2: MDHEN, SYDVKM. CDR3 amino acids: CASSTKLAEQFF. The CDR3 DNA reads as TGTGCCAGCAGTACCAAACTAGCGGAGCAGTTCTTC. The variable domain in full, completed from reference TRBV28 and TRBJ2-1, reads DVKVTQSSRYLVKRTGEKVFLECVQDMDHENMFWYRQDPGLGLRLIYFSYDVKMKEKGDIPEGYSVSREKKERFSLILESASTNQTSMYLCASSTKLAEQFFGPGTRLTVL.

This clonotype has just one count. The chain carries TRBV20-1 and TRBJ2-7, with D perhaps TRBD1 (5 bases). With 3 bases removed from V and 2 bases from J, the gap between germline ends came to 11 bases. The germline CDR1 and CDR2 sequences are DFQATT and SNEGSKA (reference sequence). The CDR3 covers 13 residues. CDR3 coding DNA: TGCAGTGCTAGTCAGGGAAATACCTACGAGCAGTACTTC. Translated: CSASQGNTYEQYF.

The V call is TRBV3-1, the J call TRBJ1-3; unclear D gene. The V gene lost 0 bases and the J gene lost 2 bases, with 2 bases spanning the gap. CDR3 length equals 13 residues. CDR1 is LGHDT, CDR2 YNNKEL, per germline (reference sequence). Here the CDR3 DNA reads TGTGCCAGCAGCCAAGAAGCTGGAAACACCATATATTTT. The encoded protein is CASSQEAGNTIYF.